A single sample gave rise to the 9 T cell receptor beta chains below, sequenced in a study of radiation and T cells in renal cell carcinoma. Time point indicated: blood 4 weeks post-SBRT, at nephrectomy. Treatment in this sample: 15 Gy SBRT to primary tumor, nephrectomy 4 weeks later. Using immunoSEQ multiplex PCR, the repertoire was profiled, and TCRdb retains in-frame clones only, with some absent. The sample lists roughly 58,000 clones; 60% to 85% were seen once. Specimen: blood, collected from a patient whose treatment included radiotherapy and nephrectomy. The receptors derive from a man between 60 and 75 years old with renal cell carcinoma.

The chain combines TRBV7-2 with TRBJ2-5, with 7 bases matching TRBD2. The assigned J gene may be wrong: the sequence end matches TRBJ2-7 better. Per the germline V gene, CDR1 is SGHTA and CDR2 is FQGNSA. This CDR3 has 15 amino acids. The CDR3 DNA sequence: TGTGCCAGCAGCCCCGGGACTATGATCTCCTACGAGCAGTACTTC. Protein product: CASSPGTMISYEQYF.

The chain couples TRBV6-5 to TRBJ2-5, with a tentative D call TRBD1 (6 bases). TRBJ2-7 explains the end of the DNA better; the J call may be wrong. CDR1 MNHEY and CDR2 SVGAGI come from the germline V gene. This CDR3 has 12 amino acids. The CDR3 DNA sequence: TGTGCCAGCAGGTCAACAGGGTACGAGCAGTACTTC. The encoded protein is CASRSTGYEQYF.

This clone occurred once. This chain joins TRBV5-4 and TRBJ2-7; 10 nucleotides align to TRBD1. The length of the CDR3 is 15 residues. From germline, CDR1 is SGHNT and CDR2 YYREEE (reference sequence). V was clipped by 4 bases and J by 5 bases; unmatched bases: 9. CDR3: CASSGGTGDLNEQYF. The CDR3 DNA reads TGTGCCAGCAGCGGGGGGACAGGGGATCTCAACGAGCAGTACTTC. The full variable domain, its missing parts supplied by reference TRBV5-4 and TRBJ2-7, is ETGVTQSPTHLIKTRGQQVTLRCSSQSGHNTVSWYQQALGQGPQFIFQYYREEENGRGNFPPRFSGLQFPNYSSELNVNALELDDSALYLCASSGGTGDLNEQYFGPGTRLTVT.

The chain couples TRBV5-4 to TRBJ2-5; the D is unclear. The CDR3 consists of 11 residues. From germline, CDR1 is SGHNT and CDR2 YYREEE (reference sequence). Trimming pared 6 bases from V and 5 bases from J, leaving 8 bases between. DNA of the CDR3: TGTGCCAGCAAGTACGGGGAGACCCAGTACTTC. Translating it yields CASKYGETQYF. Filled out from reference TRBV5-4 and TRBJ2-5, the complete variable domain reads ETGVTQSPTHLIKTRGQQVTLRCSSQSGHNTVSWYQQALGQGPQFIFQYYREEENGRGNFPPRFSGLQFPNYSSELNVNALELDDSALYLCASKYGETQYFGPGTRLLVL.

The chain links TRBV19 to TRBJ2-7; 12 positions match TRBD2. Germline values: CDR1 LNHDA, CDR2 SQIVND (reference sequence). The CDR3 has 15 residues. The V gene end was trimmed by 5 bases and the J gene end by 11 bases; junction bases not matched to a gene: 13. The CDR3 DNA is TGTGCCAGTAGTTTCTCCGGGACTAGCGGGCCCCCTGAGTACGTC. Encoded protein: CASSFSGTSGPPEYV.

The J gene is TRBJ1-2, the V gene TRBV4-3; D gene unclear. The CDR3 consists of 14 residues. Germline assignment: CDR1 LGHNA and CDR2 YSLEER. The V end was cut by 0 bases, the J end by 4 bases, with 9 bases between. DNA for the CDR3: TGCGCCAGCAGCCAAGAATACGGCCTCTATGGCTACACCTTC. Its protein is CASSQEYGLYGYTF.

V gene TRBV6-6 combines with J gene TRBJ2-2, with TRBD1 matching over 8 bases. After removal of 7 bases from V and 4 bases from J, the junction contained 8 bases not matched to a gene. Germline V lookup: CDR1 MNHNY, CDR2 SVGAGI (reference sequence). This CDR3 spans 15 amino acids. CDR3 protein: CASTQTGVVTGELFF. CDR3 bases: TGTGCCAGCACTCAGACAGGGGTTGTCACCGGGGAGCTGTTTTTT.

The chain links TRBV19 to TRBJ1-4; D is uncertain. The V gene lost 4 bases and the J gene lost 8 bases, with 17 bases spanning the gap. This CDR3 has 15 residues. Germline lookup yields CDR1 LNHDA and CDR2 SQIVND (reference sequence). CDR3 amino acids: CASSTYEINNEKLFF. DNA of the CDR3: TGTGCCAGTAGTACATATGAAATAAACAACGAAAAACTGTTTTTT.

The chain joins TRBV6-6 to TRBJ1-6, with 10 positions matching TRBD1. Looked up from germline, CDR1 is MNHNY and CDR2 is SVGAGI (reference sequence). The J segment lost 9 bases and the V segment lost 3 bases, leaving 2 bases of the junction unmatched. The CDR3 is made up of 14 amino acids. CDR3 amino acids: CASSYDRGRSPLHF. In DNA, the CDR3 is TGTGCCAGCAGTTATGACAGGGGGCGTTCACCCCTCCACTTT.